Shown below are 21 T cell receptor beta chains from a single sample sequenced in a study of regulatory T cells in long-lasting Graves disease. Time point here: persistent/refractory GD, antithyroid drugs over 5 years with positive TRAb. PBMCs provided the RNA from which the TCR library was made. Building of the TCR beta libraries involved iRepertoire HTBI primers and Arm-PCR of CDR3 regions. In TCRdb, the multiplex PCR reads were re-called with MiXCR into one record per CDR3 protein. The sample consists of roughly 450,000 distinct CDR3 sequences, around 20% of them appearing once. The sequencing here drew on peripheral blood mononuclear cells (PBMCs), taken when the disease was refractory, from a patient treated with antithyroid drugs. These receptors all come from a female donor with Graves disease.

This clonotype was counted only a few times. The chain couples TRBV12-3 or TRBV12-4 to TRBJ2-5; 7 bases are a match to TRBD1. The CDR3 has 17 amino acids. The trim removed 3 bases at V and 5 bases at J, leaving 15 bases unmatched. DNA for the CDR3: TGTGCCAGCAGTTTCCCGCCCACAGGGGTTTTTTGGGAGACCCAGTACTTC. Its protein is CASSFPPTGVFWETQYF.

The table lists this clonotype with many counts. The V call is TRBV28, the J call TRBJ1-1; D remains ambiguous. This CDR3 is built from 14 residues. V dropped 10 bases and J dropped 1 base, with 16 bases sitting between them. The V gene's germline CDR1 is MDHEN and CDR2 SYDVKM. The CDR3 loop reads CATLVRGRNTEAFF. The CDR3 DNA reads TGTGCCACCCTCGTCCGGGGTAGGAACACTGAAGCTTTCTTT.

The CDR3 bases are TGTGCCAGCAGTTACTCGGTGGGAGGACAAGCTTTCTTT. Its protein product is CASSYSVGGQAFF. The V and J genes are TRBV6-2 or TRBV6-3 and TRBJ1-1; no firm D call. The CDR3 is 13 residues long. Trimming removed 0 bases at V and 9 bases at J, with 11 bases between. Germline V gives CDR1 MNHEY, CDR2 SVGEGT.

Only a few counts were recorded for this clonotype. J is TRBJ2-7 and V is TRBV12-3 or TRBV12-4; D unclear. Trimming removed 1 base at V and 2 bases at J, with 6 bases between. The length of the CDR3 is 13 residues. DNA of the CDR3: TGTGCCAGCAGTTTAGGTGACACCTACGAGCAGTACTTC. It encodes CASSLGDTYEQYF.

This chain uses TRBV25-1 with TRBJ1-2, with no clear D. The V end lost 3 bases, the J end lost 0 bases, and 11 bases lay between the germline ends. CDR1 is MGHDK and CDR2 is SYGVNS in the germline V gene. CDR3 length: 15 amino acids. The CDR3, as DNA: TGTGCCAGCAGTGATTGGCCCGGAGCTAACTATGGCTACACCTTC. The encoded protein is CASSDWPGANYGYTF.

This clonotype has just one count. One end of the junction fails to match germline, which may point to a read error. The chain uses TRBV24-1 and TRBJ1-5; D is ambiguous. CDR3 length equals 16 residues. Germline values: CDR1 KGHDR, CDR2 SFDVKD. CDR3 nucleotides: TGTGCCATCAGTGATTCTCGGGTGGGAAGCAATCAGCCCCAGCATTTT. It yields the protein CAISDSRVGSNQPQHF.

The chain has TRBV7-2 and TRBJ1-1; D not resolved. The germline V and J ends were trimmed by 1 base and 3 bases, with 9 bases remaining between them. The CDR3 runs 14 residues. Germline V lookup: CDR1 SGHTA, CDR2 FQGNSA. CDR3 residues: CASSLDARHTEAFF. CDR3 nucleotide sequence: TGTGCCAGCAGCTTAGACGCTCGGCACACTGAAGCTTTCTTT.

V is TRBV27 and J is TRBJ2-2; D is undetermined. Between the trimmed V and J ends, which lost 6 bases and 2 bases, there was a span of 10 bases. The CDR3 covers 14 residues. The V gene's germline CDR1 is MNHEY and CDR2 SMNVEV (reference sequence). The CDR3 nucleotides are TGTGCCAGCAGCTCGGTCCTTAACACCGGGGAGCTGTTTTTT. Translating gives CASSSVLNTGELFF.

In its sample, this clonotype was seen a few times. V usage is TRBV12-3 or TRBV12-4 and J usage is TRBJ1-3; D remains unclear. V lost 9 bases to trimming and J lost 0 bases, with 6 bases between them. This CDR3 contains 12 residues. The CDR3 region has the DNA TGTGCCAGTGTGAGCTCTGGAAACACCATATATTTT. Residues: CASVSSGNTIYF.

The sample holds many counts of this clonotype. This sequence joins TRBV7-9 and TRBJ2-2; D unresolved. CDR3 length equals 14 residues. V was trimmed by 5 bases and J by 2 bases, leaving 9 bases between them. CDR1 SEHNR and CDR2 FQNEAQ come from the germline V gene (reference sequence). CDR3 in amino acids: CASSPGSNTGELFF. CDR3 coding DNA: TGTGCCAGCAGCCCTGGGTCTAACACCGGGGAGCTGTTTTTT.

CDR3 DNA: TGTGCCAGTAGTTCCTCAAGGGCTGAGGTTCCCTACGAGCAGTACTTC. Translated, it gives CASSSSRAEVPYEQYF. This chain joins TRBV19 and TRBJ2-7; no clear D gene. Per germline, CDR1 LNHDA and CDR2 SQIVND (reference sequence). V lost 5 bases, J lost 2 bases, and 19 bases lay in between. This CDR3 contains 16 residues.

This clonotype has a handful of counts. The gene calls are TRBV20-1 and TRBJ2-7; 11 positions agree with TRBD2. CDR3 length equals 15 residues. Germline lookup yields CDR1 DFQATT and CDR2 SNEGSKA (reference sequence). With 6 bases clipped from V and 2 bases from J, the junction kept 9 bases outside the gene matches. CDR3 amino acids: CSARTGTSGTYEQYF. The CDR3 nucleotides are TGCAGTGCAAGGACCGGGACTAGCGGAACCTACGAGCAGTACTTC.

This chain uses TRBV5-8 with TRBJ1-2; TRBD1 matches 8 bases. The CDR3 consists of 15 residues. Germline V gene sequence: CDR1 SGHTS, CDR2 YDEGEE. V lost 3 bases, J lost 0 bases, and 4 bases stayed unmatched. The CDR3 reads CASSSGQGSNYGYTF. DNA for the CDR3: TGTGCCAGCAGCTCCGGACAGGGCTCTAACTATGGCTACACCTTC.

This clonotype was counted ten times or more. The rearrangement links TRBV20-1 to TRBJ1-1; 8 bases map to TRBD1. Trimming took 2 bases from V and 3 from J; bases not matched to a gene: 5. Germline V gives CDR1 DFQATT, CDR2 SNEGSKA (reference sequence). The CDR3 consists of 14 residues. In DNA, the CDR3 is TGCAGTGCTAGACCCCTGACAGGGGACACTGAAGCTTTCTTT. Translated: CSARPLTGDTEAFF.

This chain links TRBV20-1 with TRBJ2-5, with 7 nucleotides matching TRBD1. Trimming at V came to 6 bases and at J to 4 bases, leaving 14 bases not matched to a gene. The CDR3 loop spans 15 amino acids. Germline-derived CDR1 and CDR2 are DFQATT and SNEGSKA (reference sequence). This CDR3 is CSAGRSQTGLETQYF. The CDR3 DNA reads as TGCAGTGCCGGCCGAAGTCAGACAGGGCTAGAGACCCAGTACTTC.

This clonotype has just a few counts. In nucleotides, the CDR3 is TGTGCCAGCAGCCTACTCCGATCCTACAATGAGCAGTTCTTC. It specifies CASSLLRSYNEQFF. The V and J genes are TRBV28 and TRBJ2-1; D is ambiguous. Germline V gene sequence: CDR1 MDHEN, CDR2 SYDVKM. Deletions cut 6 bases from V and 1 base from J, with 10 bases between. This CDR3 spans 14 amino acids.

The chain couples TRBV30 to TRBJ2-1, with 7 bases identical to TRBD2. CDR1 and CDR2 (germline): GTSNPN, SVGIG (reference sequence). The CDR3 totals 16 residues. V shed 0 bases, J shed 4 bases, and the junction held 9 bases outside the gene matches. CDR3 DNA: TGTGCCTGGAGTGTAACTGGCGGGAGCGGTTACAATGAGCAGTTCTTC. As protein: CAWSVTGGSGYNEQFF.

This clonotype was recorded many times. The chain has TRBV7-2 and TRBJ1-1; unclear D gene. The CDR3 loop spans 14 amino acids. Deletions cut 2 bases from V and 2 bases from J, with 9 bases between. Germline lookup yields CDR1 SGHTA and CDR2 FQGNSA. CDR3 DNA sequence: TGTGCCAGCAGCTTAACGTACTTTAACACTGAAGCTTTCTTT. Translated: CASSLTYFNTEAFF.

This clonotype was seen many times. The CDR3 sequence is CATSRDWVKDYGYTF. Here the CDR3 DNA reads TGTGCCACCAGCAGAGATTGGGTCAAAGACTATGGCTACACCTTC. The V call is TRBV15, the J call TRBJ1-2; D is unresolved. The germline gives CDR1 LNHNV, CDR2 YYDKDF (reference sequence). V lost 0 bases and J lost 3, with 11 bases in between. The CDR3 sequence is 15 residues long.

The V call is TRBV5-5, the J call TRBJ1-1; unclear D gene. CDR1 is SGHKS and CDR2 is YYEKEE in the germline V gene (reference sequence). The CDR3 runs 12 residues. Trimming cost V 0 bases and J 5 bases, with 5 bases left between them. CDR3 in amino acids: CASSLAPTEAFF. CDR3 nucleotides: TGTGCCAGCAGCTTGGCTCCAACTGAAGCTTTCTTT.

The J gene is TRBJ1-2, the V gene TRBV30; the match to TRBD1 covers 8 bases. With V trimmed by 0 bases and J by 8 bases, 5 bases remained unmatched. This CDR3 region has 13 residues. Germline CDR1 and CDR2: GTSNPN and SVGIG (reference sequence). The CDR3, as DNA: TGTGCCTGGAGTGTTGGACAGGGCAAAGGCTACACCTTC. Encoded protein: CAWSVGQGKGYTF.